The clone carrying this TCR beta chain was detected ten times or more. The sample belongs to a study of read filtering for tumor transcriptome and immune sequencing. CDR1 is SGDLS and CDR2 is YYNGEE in the germline V gene. Trimming took off 3 bases at V and 9 bases at J, with 10 bases between the two ends. The CDR3 sequence is 12 residues long. The library was built from 400 to 500 ng RNA with molecular barcoded adaptors for alpha/delta and beta/gamma chains. TCRdb fed the reads into MiXCR, producing one record per CDR3 protein. This table holds some 40,000 distinct CDR3 sequences, 10% to 15% found once.

The source is a donor at least 40 years old with multiple myeloma. The chain joins TRBV9 to TRBJ1-5, with D hard to call. Source material: a population of CD138-negative cells sorted from bone marrow. Here the CDR3 reads CASSASSGPQHF. For the CDR3, the DNA is TGTGCCAGCAGCGCCTCCAGTGGGCCCCAGCATTTT.